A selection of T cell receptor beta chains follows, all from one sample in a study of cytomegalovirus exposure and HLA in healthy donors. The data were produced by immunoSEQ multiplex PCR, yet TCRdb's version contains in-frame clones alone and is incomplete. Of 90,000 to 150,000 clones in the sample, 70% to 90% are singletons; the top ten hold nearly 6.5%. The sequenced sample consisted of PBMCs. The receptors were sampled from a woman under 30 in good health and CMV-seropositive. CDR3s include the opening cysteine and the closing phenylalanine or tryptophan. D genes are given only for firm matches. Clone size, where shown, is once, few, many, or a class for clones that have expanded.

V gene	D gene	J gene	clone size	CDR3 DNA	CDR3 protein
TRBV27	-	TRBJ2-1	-	TGTGCCAGCAGGGGGACATCCTTCAATGAGCAGTTCTTC	CASRGTSFNEQFF
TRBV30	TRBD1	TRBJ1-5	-	TGTGCCTGGAGTCCGGGACAGGATCCCAATCAGCCCCAGCATTTT	CAWSPGQDPNQPQHF
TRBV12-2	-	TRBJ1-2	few	TGTGCAAGTCGCCTGGGACAGGGGGCCCAAGTGGAGGGCTACACCTTC	CASRLGQGAQVEGYTF
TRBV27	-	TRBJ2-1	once	TGTGCCAGCAGTTTATCGGCGACAGCGGGCAATGAGCAGTTCTTC	CASSLSATAGNEQFF
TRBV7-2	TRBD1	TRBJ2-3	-	TGTGCCAGCAGCTTACGACAGGGGGTCACAGATACGCAGTATTTT	CASSLRQGVTDTQYF
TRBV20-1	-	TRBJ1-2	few	TGCAGTGCCGGGGGGCAAAGGGCTCCCTTC	CSAGGQRAPF
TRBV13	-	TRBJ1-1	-	TGTGCCAGCAGCTTTACGGGCTCCCGAGGGCCCAACACTGAAGCTTTCTTT	CASSFTGSRGPNTEAFF
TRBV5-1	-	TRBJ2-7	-	TGCGCCAGCAGCTTGGAGCGGCGCGGCTCCTACGAGCAGTACTTC	CASSLERRGSYEQYF
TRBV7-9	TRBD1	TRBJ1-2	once	TGTGCCAGCAGCCGGGACAGTTATACTAACTATGGCTACACCTTC	CASSRDSYTNYGYTF
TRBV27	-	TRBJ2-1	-	TGTGCCAGCAGTTTGGACAGCTACAATGAGCAGTTCTTC	CASSLDSYNEQFF
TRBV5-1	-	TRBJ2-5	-	TGCGCCAGCAGCGCCGCACAGGGCCCCCAAGAGACCCAGTACTTC	CASSAAQGPQETQYF
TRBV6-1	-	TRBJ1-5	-	TGTGCCAGTATGGAGAATAGCAATCAGCCCCAGCATTTT	CASMENSNQPQHF
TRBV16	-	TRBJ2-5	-	TGTGCCAGCAGCCCCCCGGGGGGCAGACAAGAGACCCAGTACTTC	CASSPPGGRQETQYF
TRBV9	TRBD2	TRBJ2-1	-	TGTGCCAGCAGCCCCCCAGGGACTATCAACCTCAATGAGCAGTTCTTC	CASSPPGTINLNEQFF
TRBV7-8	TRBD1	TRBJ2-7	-	TGTGCCAGCAGCTTAAGTGAGGGGGCCTGGTCGTCCTTC	CASSLSEGAWSSF
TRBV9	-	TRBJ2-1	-	TGTGCCAGCAGCTTATCTAGCGAGGACAATGAGCAGTTCTTC	CASSLSSEDNEQFF